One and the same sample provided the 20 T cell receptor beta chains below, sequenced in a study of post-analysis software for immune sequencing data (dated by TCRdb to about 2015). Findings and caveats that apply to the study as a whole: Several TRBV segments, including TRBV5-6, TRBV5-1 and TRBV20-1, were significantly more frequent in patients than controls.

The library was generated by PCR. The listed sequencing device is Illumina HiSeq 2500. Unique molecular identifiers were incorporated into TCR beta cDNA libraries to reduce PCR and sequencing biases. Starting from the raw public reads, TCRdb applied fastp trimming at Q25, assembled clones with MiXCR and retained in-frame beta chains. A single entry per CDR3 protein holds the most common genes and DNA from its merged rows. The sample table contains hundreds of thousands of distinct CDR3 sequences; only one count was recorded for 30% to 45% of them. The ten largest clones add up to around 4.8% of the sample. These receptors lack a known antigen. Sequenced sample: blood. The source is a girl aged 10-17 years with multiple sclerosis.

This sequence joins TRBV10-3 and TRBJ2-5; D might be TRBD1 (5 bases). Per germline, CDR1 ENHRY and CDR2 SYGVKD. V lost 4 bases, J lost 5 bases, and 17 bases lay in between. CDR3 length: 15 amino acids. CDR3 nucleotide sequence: TGTGCCATCAGTGCCCCCGAAAGGGGAACGGAGACCCAGTACTTC. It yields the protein CAISAPERGTETQYF.

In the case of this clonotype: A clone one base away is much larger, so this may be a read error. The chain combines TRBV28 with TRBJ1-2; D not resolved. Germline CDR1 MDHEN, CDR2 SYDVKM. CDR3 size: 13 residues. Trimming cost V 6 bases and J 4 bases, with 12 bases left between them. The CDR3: CASRLHRGYGYTF. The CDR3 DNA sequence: TGTGCCAGCAGGTTGCATCGGGGCTATGGCTACACCTTC.

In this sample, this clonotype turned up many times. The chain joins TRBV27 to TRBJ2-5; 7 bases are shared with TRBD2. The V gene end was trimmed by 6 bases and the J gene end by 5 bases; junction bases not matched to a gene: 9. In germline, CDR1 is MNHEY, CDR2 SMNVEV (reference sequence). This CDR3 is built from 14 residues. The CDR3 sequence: CASRGEGAVETQYF. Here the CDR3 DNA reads TGTGCCAGCAGAGGGGAGGGAGCGGTGGAGACCCAGTACTTC.

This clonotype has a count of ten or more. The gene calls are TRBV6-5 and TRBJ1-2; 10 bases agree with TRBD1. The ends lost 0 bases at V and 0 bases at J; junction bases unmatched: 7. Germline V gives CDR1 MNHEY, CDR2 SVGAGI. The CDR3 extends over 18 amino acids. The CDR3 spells CASSYSWDRGLTNYGYTF. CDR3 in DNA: TGTGCCAGCAGTTACTCCTGGGACAGGGGACTAACTAACTATGGCTACACCTTC.

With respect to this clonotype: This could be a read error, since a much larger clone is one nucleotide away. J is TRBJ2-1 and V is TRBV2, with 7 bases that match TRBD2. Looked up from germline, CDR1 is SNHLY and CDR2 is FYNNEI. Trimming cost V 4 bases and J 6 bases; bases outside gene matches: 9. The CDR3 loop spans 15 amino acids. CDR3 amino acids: CASSGRTSRTNEQFF. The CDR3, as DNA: TGTGCCAGCAGTGGGAGGACTAGTCGGACCAATGAGCAGTTCTTC.

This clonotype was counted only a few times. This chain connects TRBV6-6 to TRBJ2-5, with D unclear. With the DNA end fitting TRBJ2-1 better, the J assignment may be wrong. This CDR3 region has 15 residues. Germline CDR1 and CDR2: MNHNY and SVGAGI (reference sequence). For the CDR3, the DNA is TGTGCCAGCAGTTACTCGCAGGAATGGGAAGAGACCCAGTTCTTC. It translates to CASSYSQEWEETQFF.

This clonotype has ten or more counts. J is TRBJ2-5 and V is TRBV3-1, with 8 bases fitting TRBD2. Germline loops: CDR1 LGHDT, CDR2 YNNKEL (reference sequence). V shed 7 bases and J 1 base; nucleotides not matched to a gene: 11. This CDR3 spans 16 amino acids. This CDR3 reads CASTPVLLAAQETQYF. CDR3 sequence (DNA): TGTGCCAGCACCCCAGTTTTACTAGCGGCCCAAGAGACCCAGTACTTC.

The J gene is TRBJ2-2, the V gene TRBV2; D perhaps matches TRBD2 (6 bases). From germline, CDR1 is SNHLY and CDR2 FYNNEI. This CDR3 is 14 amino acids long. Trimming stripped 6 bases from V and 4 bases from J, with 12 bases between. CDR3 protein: CASRDREITGELFF. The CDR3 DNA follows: TGTGCCAGCAGGGATCGGGAGATCACCGGGGAGCTGTTTTTT.

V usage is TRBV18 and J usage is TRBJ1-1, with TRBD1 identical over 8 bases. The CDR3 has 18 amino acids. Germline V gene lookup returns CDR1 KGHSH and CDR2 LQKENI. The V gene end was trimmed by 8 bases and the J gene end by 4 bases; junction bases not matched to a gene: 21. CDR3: CASTQPLPGGARVTEAFF. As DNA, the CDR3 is TGTGCCAGCACACAACCCTTACCAGGGGGCGCACGGGTCACTGAAGCTTTCTTT.

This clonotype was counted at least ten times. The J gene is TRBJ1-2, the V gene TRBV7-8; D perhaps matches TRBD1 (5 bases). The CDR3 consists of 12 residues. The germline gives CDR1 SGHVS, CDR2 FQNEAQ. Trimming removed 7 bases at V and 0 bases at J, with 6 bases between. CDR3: CASMGPNYGYTF. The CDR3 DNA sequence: TGTGCCAGCATGGGGCCTAACTATGGCTACACCTTC. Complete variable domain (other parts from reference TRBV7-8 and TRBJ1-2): GAGVSQSPRYKVAKRGQDVALRCDPISGHVSLFWYQQALGQGPEFLTYFQNEAQLDKSGLPSDRFFAERPEGSVSTLKIQRTQQEDSAVYLCASMGPNYGYTFGSGTRLTVV.

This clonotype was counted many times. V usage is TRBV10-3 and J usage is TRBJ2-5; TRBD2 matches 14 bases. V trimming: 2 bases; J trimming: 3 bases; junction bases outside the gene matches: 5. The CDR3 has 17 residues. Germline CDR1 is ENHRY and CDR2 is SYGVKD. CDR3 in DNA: TGTGCCATCAGTGAGCCTTCGGGACTAGCGGGAGAAGAGACCCAGTACTTC. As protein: CAISEPSGLAGEETQYF.

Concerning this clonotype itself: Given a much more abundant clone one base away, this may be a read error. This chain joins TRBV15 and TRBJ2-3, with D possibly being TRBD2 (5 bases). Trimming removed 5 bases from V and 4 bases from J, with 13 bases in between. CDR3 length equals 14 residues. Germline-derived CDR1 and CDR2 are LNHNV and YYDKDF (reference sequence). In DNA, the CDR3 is TGTGCCACCAGCCGCCGGGAATTTGCAGATACGCAGTATTTT. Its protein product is CATSRREFADTQYF.

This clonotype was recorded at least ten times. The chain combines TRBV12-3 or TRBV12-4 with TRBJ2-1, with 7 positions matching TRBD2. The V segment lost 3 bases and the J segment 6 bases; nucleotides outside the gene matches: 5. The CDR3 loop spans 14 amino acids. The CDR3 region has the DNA TGTGCCAGCAGTTTTGCGGGAGCTTCCAATGAGCAGTTCTTC. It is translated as CASSFAGASNEQFF.

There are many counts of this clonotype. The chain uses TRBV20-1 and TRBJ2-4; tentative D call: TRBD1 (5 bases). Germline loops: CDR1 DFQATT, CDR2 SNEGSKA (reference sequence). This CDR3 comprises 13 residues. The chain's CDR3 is CSFIPAGKNIQYF. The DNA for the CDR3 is TGCAGCTTCATTCCGGCAGGGAAAAACATTCAGTACTTC.

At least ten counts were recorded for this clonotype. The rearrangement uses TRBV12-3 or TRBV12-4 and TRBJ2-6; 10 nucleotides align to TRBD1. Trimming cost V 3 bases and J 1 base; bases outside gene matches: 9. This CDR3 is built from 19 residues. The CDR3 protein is CASSFRTGGSRSGANVLTF. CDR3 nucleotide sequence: TGTGCCAGCAGTTTTCGGACAGGGGGAAGCAGATCTGGGGCCAACGTCCTGACTTTC.

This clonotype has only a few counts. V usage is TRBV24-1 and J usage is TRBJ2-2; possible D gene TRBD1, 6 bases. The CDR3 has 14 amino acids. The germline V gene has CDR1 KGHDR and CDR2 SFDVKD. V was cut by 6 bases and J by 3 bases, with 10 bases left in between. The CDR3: CATSPAGDTGELFF. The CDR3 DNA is TGTGCCACCAGTCCAGCAGGGGACACCGGGGAGCTGTTTTTT.

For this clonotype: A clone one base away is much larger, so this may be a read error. CDR3 nucleotide sequence: TGTGCCAGCAGCGTGGCTCCGGTAGACCAAGAGACCCAGTTCTTC. Translated: CASSVAPVDQETQFF. V usage is TRBV9 and J usage is TRBJ2-1, with D unresolved. This CDR3 spans 15 amino acids. The germline CDR1 and CDR2 sequences are SGDLS and YYNGEE. Trimming left V 2 bases short and J 13 bases short, with 22 bases between.

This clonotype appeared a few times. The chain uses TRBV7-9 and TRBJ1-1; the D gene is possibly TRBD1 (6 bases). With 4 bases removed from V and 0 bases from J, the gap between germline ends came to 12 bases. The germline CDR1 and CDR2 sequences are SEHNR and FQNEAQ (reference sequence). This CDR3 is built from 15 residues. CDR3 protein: CASSSRTDLNTEAFF. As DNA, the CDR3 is TGTGCCAGCAGCTCCCGGACAGACCTGAACACTGAAGCTTTCTTT.

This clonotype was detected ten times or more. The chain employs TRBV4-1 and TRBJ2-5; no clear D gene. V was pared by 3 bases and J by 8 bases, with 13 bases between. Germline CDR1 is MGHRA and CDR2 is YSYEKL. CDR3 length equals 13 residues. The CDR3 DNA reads TGCGCCAGCAGCCATACCACTGACGGTACCCAGTACTTC. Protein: CASSHTTDGTQYF.

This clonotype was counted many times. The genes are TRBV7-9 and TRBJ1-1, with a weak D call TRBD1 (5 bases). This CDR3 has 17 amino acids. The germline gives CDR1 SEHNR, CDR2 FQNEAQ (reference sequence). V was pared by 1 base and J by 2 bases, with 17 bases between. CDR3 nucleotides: TGTGCCAGCAGCTTAGTACCACTGGGACGGGGAAACACTGAAGCTTTCTTT. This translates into CASSLVPLGRGNTEAFF. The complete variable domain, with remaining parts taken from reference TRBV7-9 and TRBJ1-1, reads DTGVSQNPRHKITKRGQNVTFRCDPISEHNRLYWYRQTLGQGPEFLTYFQNEAQLEKSRLLSDRFSAERPKGSFSTLEIQRTEQGDSAMYLCASSLVPLGRGNTEAFFGQGTRLTVV.